This TCR beta chain was recovered during a study of T-cell memory formation after mild COVID-19. As for this clonotype: The antigen remains unidentified. An end of the junction does not agree with germline; a read error may underlie this.

General observations from the study: The study found balanced CD4/CD8 in clones contracting day 15 to 85 and a CD4+ lean in later expanders.

TCR alpha and TCR beta cDNA libraries carrying sample barcodes and UMIs came from 5'RACE with constant-segment primers. One entry per CDR3 protein, called by TCRdb with MiXCR from the 5' RACE reads. This table holds hundreds of thousands of distinct CDR3 sequences, more than 15% found once. Germline V CDR1 and CDR2: MGHRA, YSYEKL. The CDR3 totals 14 residues. This receptor was taken from a man between 18 and 35 years old who had mild COVID-19 (a few samples of this study predate the infection). Cell type and time point are not known. Source material: PBMCs or a T cell subset sorted from them (not recorded which). The J gene is TRBJ2-1, the V gene TRBV4-1, with TRBD2 as a possible D gene (6 bases). The CDR3 protein is CASSQRDSHNEQFF. For the CDR3, the DNA is TGCGCCAGCAGCCAAAGGGACTCCCACAATGAGCAGTTCTTC.